This TCR beta chain was obtained from a study of blood T cells in healthy people across ages. Whole-study results and caveats: Older age went with lower TCR beta diversity per million T cells, in a roughly linear way.

Trimming removed 5 bases from V and 2 bases from J; junction bases left unmatched: 8. The CDR3 has 15 amino acids. With a J-beta primer mix and a sample-barcoded 5' primer, a second PCR ran about 7 to 12 cycles. MiXCR was run by TCRdb on the 5' RACE reads, yielding one entry per CDR3 protein. The data contain approximately 1.5 million distinct CDR3 sequences, 40% to 45% of them singletons. A few counts support this clonotype. Its antigen is not identified. This receptor was obtained from a woman aged 18-30 years in good health. The source material was blood. V is TRBV12-3 or TRBV12-4 and J is TRBJ2-7, with 8 nucleotides matching TRBD1. DNA of the CDR3: TGTGCCAGCAGTCCCAACAGGGGGATCCCCTACGAGCAGTACTTC. It codes for CASSPNRGIPYEQYF.